This T cell receptor beta chain was captured in a study of graft-versus-host responses after intestinal transplantation. The protocol was immunoSEQ multiplex PCR, while the TCRdb copy is restricted to in-frame clones and leaves out a portion. This sample has roughly 120,000 clones, with 90% found just once. This CDR3 has 14 residues. V was clipped by 4 bases and J by 5 bases; unmatched bases: 5. In germline, CDR1 is SNHLY, CDR2 FYNNEI. About this clone: The target antigen is unknown.

This chain links TRBV2 with TRBJ1-1, with 9 bases lining up with TRBD1. The clonotype originates from a human donor who received an intestinal transplant. Sequences were derived from unstimulated CD4+ T cells sorted from spleen or lymph node cells, sampled before intestinal transplant. CDR3 DNA sequence: TGTGCCAGCAGTGTTCGGGACAGGGCGACTGAAGCTTTCTTT. Translated: CASSVRDRATEAFF.